This entry describes one TCR beta chain. Its antigen is unknown. The repertoire was sequenced with immunoSEQ multiplex PCR; TCRdb's copy has only in-frame clones and lacks some. The table has 300,000 to 400,000 clones, approximately 85% seen once. This specimen belongs to a study of cytomegalovirus exposure and HLA in healthy donors. General study findings and limits: The study listed 164 cytomegalovirus-associated TCR beta chains. It was confirmed in vitro that a few of the CMV-associated chains were specific for CMV antigens. That first-cohort TCR clusters tended to co-occur in the 120 or so validation repertoires was found in a later analysis. High specificity and sensitivity for cytomegalovirus status were reported for the classifier.

Germline lookup yields CDR1 SGHNT and CDR2 YYREEE (reference sequence). Trimming took off 4 bases at V and 6 bases at J, with 18 bases between the two ends. The CDR3 length is 15 residues. The chain combines TRBV5-4 with TRBJ2-3; D unclear. Sequences were obtained from PBMCs. The clonotype comes from a young man in good health and CMV-seronegative. The CDR3 DNA sequence: TGTGCCAGCAGCGATCCCCGTCTTACCAGGGATACGCAGTATTTT. As protein: CASSDPRLTRDTQYF.